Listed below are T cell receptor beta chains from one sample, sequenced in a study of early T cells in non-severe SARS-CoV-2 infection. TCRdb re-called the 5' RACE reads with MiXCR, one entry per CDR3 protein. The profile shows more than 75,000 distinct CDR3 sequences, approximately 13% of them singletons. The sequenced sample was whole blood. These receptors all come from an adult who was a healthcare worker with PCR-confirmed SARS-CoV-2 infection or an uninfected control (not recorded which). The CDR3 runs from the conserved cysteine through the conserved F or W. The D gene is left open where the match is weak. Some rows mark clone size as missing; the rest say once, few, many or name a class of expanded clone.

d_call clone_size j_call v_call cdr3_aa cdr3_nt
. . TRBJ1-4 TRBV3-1 CASSPVATNEKLFF TGTGCCAGCAGCCCAGTTGCAACTAATGAAAAACTGTTTTTT
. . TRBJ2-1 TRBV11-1 CASSLAAAPNEQFF TGTGCCAGCAGCTTAGCTGCGGCACCCAATGAGCAGTTCTTC
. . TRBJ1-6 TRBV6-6 CASLERATGSPLHF TGTGCCAGCCTAGAGAGGGCCACAGGTTCACCCCTCCACTTT
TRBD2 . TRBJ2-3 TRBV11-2 CASGAGGRTDTQYF TGTGCCAGCGGAGCGGGGGGCCGCACAGATACGCAGTATTTT
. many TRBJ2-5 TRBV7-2 CASSPSMIEETQYF TGTGCCAGCAGCCCGTCCATGATAGAAGAGACCCAGTACTTC
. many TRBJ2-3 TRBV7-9 CASSPTGRSTDTQYF TGTGCCAGCAGCCCTACAGGCCGTAGCACAGATACGCAGTATTTT
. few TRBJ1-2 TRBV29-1 CSVAPPNTF TGCAGCGTTGCGCCTCCCAATACCTTC
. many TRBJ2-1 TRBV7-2 CASRRPPDPDNEQFF TGTGCCAGCAGACGACCCCCGGATCCGGACAATGAGCAGTTCTTC
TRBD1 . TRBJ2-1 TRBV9 CASSKTQGVSSNEQFF TGTGCCAGCAGCAAAACTCAGGGGGTATCCAGCAATGAGCAGTTCTTC
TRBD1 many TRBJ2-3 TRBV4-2 CASSQAGGDTQYF TGTGCCAGCAGCCAAGCAGGGGGAGATACGCAGTATTTT
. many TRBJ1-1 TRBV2 CASSYVEAFF TGTGCCAGCAGCTACGTTGAAGCTTTCTTT
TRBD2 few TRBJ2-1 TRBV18 CASSPPGLASFASQFF TGTGCCAGCTCACCACCGGGACTAGCGTCTTTCGCATCGCAGTTCTTC
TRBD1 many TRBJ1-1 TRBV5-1 CASSTQGDTEAFF TGCGCCAGCAGCACACAGGGGGACACTGAAGCTTTCTTT
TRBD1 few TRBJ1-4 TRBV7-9 CASSGQGIEKLFF TGTGCCAGCAGCGGACAGGGGATAGAAAAACTGTTTTTT
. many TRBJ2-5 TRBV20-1 CSAPLSRETQYF TGCAGTGCTCCCCTTAGCCGGGAGACCCAGTACTTC
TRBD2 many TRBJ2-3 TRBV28 CASSLLAGGPDTQYF TGTGCCAGCAGTTTACTAGCGGGAGGGCCAGATACGCAGTATTTT
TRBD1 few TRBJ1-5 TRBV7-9 CASSLGTGTGNQPQHF TGTGCCAGCAGCTTAGGGACAGGGACAGGTAATCAGCCCCAGCATTTT
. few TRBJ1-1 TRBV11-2 CASSWGFRGTEAFF TGTGCCAGCAGCTGGGGGTTCCGTGGGACTGAAGCTTTCTTT
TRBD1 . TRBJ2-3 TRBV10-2 CAGSISGQGTDTQYF TGCGCCGGCAGTATCTCGGGACAGGGCACAGATACGCAGTATTTT
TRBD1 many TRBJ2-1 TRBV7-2 CASSLAGTANEQFF TGTGCCAGCAGCTTAGCCGGGACAGCGAATGAGCAGTTCTTC
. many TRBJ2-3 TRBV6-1 CASSEAGGYTDTQYF TGTGCCAGCAGTGAAGCAGGGGGTTACACAGATACGCAGTATTTT
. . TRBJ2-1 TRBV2 CASSDTGNNEQFF TGTGCCAGCAGTGACACAGGGAACAATGAGCAGTTCTTC
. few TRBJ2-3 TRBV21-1 CASSKAGKRSRTDTQYF TGTGCCAGCAGCAAAGCAGGCAAGCGGAGTCGCACAGATACGCAGTATTTT
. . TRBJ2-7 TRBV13 CASSRISYEQYF TGTGCCAGCAGCCGAATCTCCTACGAGCAGTACTTC
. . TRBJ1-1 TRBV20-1 CSASPRMRQRYTEAFF TGCAGTGCTAGTCCCAGAATGCGGCAACGGTACACTGAAGCTTTCTTT
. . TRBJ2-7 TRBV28 CASSFLGEPSYEQYF TGTGCCAGCAGTTTTCTGGGGGAGCCCTCCTACGAGCAGTACTTC
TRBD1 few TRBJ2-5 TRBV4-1 CASSLGQGARETQYF TGCGCCAGCAGCCTTGGACAGGGGGCAAGGGAGACCCAGTACTTC
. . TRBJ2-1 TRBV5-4 CASSLVLDNEQFF TGTGCCAGCAGCTTGGTACTCGACAATGAGCAGTTCTTC
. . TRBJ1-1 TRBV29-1 CSETDGNTEAFF TGCAGCGAGACGGACGGGAACACTGAAGCTTTCTTT
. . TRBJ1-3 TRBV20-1 CSARWESGNTIYF TGCAGTGCTAGATGGGAGAGTGGAAACACCATATATTTT
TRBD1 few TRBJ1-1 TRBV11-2 CASSFQLRTGGTTEAFF TGTGCCAGCAGCTTCCAGCTTCGGACAGGGGGTACCACTGAAGCTTTCTTT
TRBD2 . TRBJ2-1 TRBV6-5 CASSYSSGGNEQFF TGTGCCAGCAGTTACTCTAGCGGGGGCAATGAGCAGTTCTTC
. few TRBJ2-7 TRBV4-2 CASSPSEGTYEQYF TGTGCCAGCAGCCCGAGCGAAGGGACCTACGAGCAGTACTTC
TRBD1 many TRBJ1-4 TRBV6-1 CASSRRGLEEKLFF TGTGCCAGCAGCCGCAGGGGGCTAGAAGAAAAACTGTTTTTT